Detailed here is one T cell receptor beta chain. Its matching antigen is unknown. The length of the CDR3 is 18 residues. Germline V CDR1 and CDR2: LGHDT, YNNKEL (reference sequence). V dropped 0 bases and J dropped 2; count of bases not matched to a gene: 11. TCR beta CDR3 regions were amplified from RNA transcripts. The HTBI primer set drove a first-round RT-PCR of the TCR CDR3. In TCRdb, the multiplex PCR reads were re-called with MiXCR into one record per CDR3 protein. The table shows more than 600,000 distinct CDR3 sequences, with 15% to 20% occurring only once. This entry comes from a study of T cells in Graves' hyperthyroidism and ophthalmopathy. General study points: The model foresaw ophthalmopathy a median roughly 6.5 months prior to onset. Ophthalmopathy was told apart from stable hyperthyroidism by a 13 V-J model. Blood shared most expanded thyroid clonotypes above 0.001.

From less than 13 ml of fresh peripheral blood, PBMCs were isolated. The chain uses TRBV3-1 and TRBJ2-5; 8 bases align to TRBD2. Sequencing input: blood. The clonotype comes from a man aged 18 to 29 with Graves' hyperthyroidism. Written as DNA, the CDR3 is TGTGCCAGCAGCCAAGATAAGTCTAGCGGGTGGATACAAGAGACCCAGTACTTC. Protein: CASSQDKSSGWIQETQYF.